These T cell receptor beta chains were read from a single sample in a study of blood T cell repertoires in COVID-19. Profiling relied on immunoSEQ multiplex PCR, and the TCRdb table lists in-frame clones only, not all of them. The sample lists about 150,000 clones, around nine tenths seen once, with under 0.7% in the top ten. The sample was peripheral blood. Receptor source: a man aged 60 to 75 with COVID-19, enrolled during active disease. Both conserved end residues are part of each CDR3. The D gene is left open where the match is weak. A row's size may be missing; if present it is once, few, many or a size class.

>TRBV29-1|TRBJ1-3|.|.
CSVGGDNTIYF
TGCAGCGTTGGGGGGGATAACACCATATATTTT
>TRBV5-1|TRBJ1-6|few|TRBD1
CASSPGQGNSPLHF
TGCGCCAGCAGCCCGGGACAGGGCAATTCACCCCTCCACTTT
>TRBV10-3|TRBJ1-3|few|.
CAISPDPRVGNTIYF
TGTGCCATCAGTCCCGATCCCCGGGTTGGAAACACCATATATTTT
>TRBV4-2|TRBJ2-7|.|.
CASSPSQVAYEQYF
TGTGCCAGCAGCCCTTCCCAGGTCGCCTACGAGCAGTACTTC
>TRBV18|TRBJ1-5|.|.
CASSPAGNQPQHF
TGTGCCAGCTCACCCGCAGGCAATCAGCCCCAGCATTTT
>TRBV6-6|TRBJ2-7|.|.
CASSYRDTSYEQYF
TGTGCCAGCAGCTACCGGGACACATCCTACGAGCAGTACTTC
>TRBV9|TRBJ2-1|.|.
CASSVTLFGNEQFF
TGTGCCAGCAGCGTAACACTATTCGGCAATGAGCAGTTCTTC
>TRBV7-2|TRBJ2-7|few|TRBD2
CASSPRARAGAGEQYF
TGTGCCAGCAGCCCCCGGGCCCGAGCGGGAGCCGGGGAGCAGTACTTC
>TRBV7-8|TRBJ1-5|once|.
CASSKNMGEQPQHF
TGTGCCAGCAGCAAGAACATGGGCGAGCAGCCCCAGCATTTT
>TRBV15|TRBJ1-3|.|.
CATKANGLTSGNTIYF
TGTGCCACCAAAGCAAACGGACTGACCTCTGGAAACACCATATATTTT
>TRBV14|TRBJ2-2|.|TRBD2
CASSQVGAGAVGELFF
TGTGCCAGCAGCCAAGTAGGAGCGGGAGCGGTCGGGGAGCTGTTTTTT
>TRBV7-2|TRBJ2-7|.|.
CASSGGFSGEQYF
TGTGCCAGCAGCGGGGGCTTTAGTGGCGAGCAGTACTTC
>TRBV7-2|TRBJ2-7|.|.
CASSLPKDSFDYEQYF
TGTGCCAGCAGCTTACCTAAGGACAGCTTCGACTACGAGCAGTACTTC
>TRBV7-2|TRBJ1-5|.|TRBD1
CASSADRGGNQPQHF
TGTGCCAGCAGCGCGGACAGGGGTGGCAATCAGCCCCAGCATTTT
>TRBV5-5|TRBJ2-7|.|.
CASSFYGDLGEQYF
TGTGCCAGCAGCTTCTATGGGGACTTGGGCGAGCAGTACTTC